This entry lists 17 T cell receptor beta chains sequenced from one sample in a study of T-cell memory formation after mild COVID-19. TCRdb analysed the 5' RACE reads with MiXCR anew, one entry per CDR3 protein. The sample holds roughly 320,000 distinct CDR3 sequences, around 27% seen once. The sequencing input was PBMCs or a T cell subset sorted from them (not recorded which). These receptors came from an adult woman who had mild COVID-19 (a few samples of this study predate the infection). Cell type and time point are not known.

V gene TRBV12-3 or TRBV12-4 combines with J gene TRBJ2-3; D is perhaps TRBD1 (6 bases). The V gene lost 6 bases and the J gene lost 3 bases, with 16 bases spanning the gap. CDR3 size: 15 residues. CDR3 sequence: CASSLDRFETDTQYF. The CDR3 nucleotides are TGTGCCAGCAGCCTGGACAGATTCGAGACAGATACGCAGTATTTT.

The rearrangement uses TRBV6-2 or TRBV6-3 and TRBJ2-3, with TRBD2 identical over 10 bases. Trimming cost V 11 bases and J 2 bases; bases outside gene matches: 10. The CDR3 has 15 amino acids. Germline V gene sequence: CDR1 MNHEY, CDR2 SVGEGT. Here the CDR3 reads CASKREGGNTDTQYF. CDR3 coding DNA: TGTGCCTCCAAGCGGGAGGGTGGTAACACAGATACGCAGTATTTT.

This clonotype appeared a few times. CDR3 coding DNA: TGCAGTGCCGTGACGCAGTACCTTAGGACAGATACGCAGTATTTT. It translates to CSAVTQYLRTDTQYF. V gene TRBV20-1 combines with J gene TRBJ2-3; no clear D gene. Germline CDR1 is DFQATT and CDR2 is SNEGSKA (reference sequence). Trimming cost V 6 bases and J 3 bases, with 19 bases left between them. The CDR3 length is 15 residues.

V is TRBV2 and J is TRBJ1-2, with a weak D call TRBD1 (5 bases). This CDR3 is built from 12 residues. Germline values: CDR1 SNHLY, CDR2 FYNNEI. The ends were cut back, 3 bases at V and 4 bases at J, with 6 bases in the middle. The CDR3: CASSEQGYGYTF. CDR3 bases: TGTGCCAGCAGTGAGCAGGGCTATGGCTACACCTTC.

The chain carries TRBV20-1 and TRBJ2-3; 16 nucleotides agree with TRBD2. V shed 4 bases, J shed 5 bases, and the junction held 6 bases outside the gene matches. CDR3 length: 16 amino acids. Looked up from germline, CDR1 is DFQATT and CDR2 is SNEGSKA (reference sequence). CDR3 region: CSATEGLAGGQDTQYF. In DNA form, the CDR3 reads TGCAGTGCTACGGAGGGACTAGCGGGGGGGCAAGATACGCAGTATTTT.

This clonotype was recorded at least ten times. The chain couples TRBV20-1 to TRBJ2-7; D is possibly TRBD2 (6 bases). Germline CDR1 and CDR2: DFQATT and SNEGSKA (reference sequence). CDR3 length: 14 amino acids. Deletions cut 5 bases from V and 7 bases from J, with 21 bases between. The CDR3 DNA follows: TGCAGTGCTCAATACCGGGGCCCGGCGGGAGAGCAGTACTTC. It encodes CSAQYRGPAGEQYF.

The chain links TRBV4-1 to TRBJ1-5; the D gene is possibly TRBD1 (6 bases). The germline V and J ends were trimmed by 1 base and 4 bases, with 11 bases remaining between them. The CDR3 is 15 amino acids. Germline lookup yields CDR1 MGHRA and CDR2 YSYEKL. The CDR3 here is CASSQAGQSNQPQHF. The CDR3 DNA reads as TGCGCCAGCAGCCAAGCCGGACAGAGTAATCAGCCCCAGCATTTT.

V is TRBV5-1 and J is TRBJ2-7, with TRBD1 matching 7 bases. The CDR3 contains 14 residues. V was pared by 0 bases and J by 5 bases, with 5 bases of the junction left unmatched. In germline, CDR1 is SGHRS, CDR2 YFSETQ. The CDR3, as DNA: TGCGCCAGCAGCTTGGGACAGGGAGAAAACGAGCAGTACTTC. This sequence encodes CASSLGQGENEQYF.

This clonotype has ten or more counts. The chain carries TRBV27 and TRBJ2-7, with 11 positions matching TRBD1. V gave up 6 bases and J gave up 3 bases; unmatched junction bases: 4. The length of the CDR3 is 14 residues. Germline values: CDR1 MNHEY, CDR2 SMNVEV (reference sequence). The CDR3, as DNA: TGTGCCAGCAGCTCCGGGACAGGGGGCTACGAGCAGTACTTC. Encoded protein: CASSSGTGGYEQYF.

This clonotype was recorded a few times. V is TRBV20-1 and J is TRBJ2-1; no clear D gene. Germline V gives CDR1 DFQATT, CDR2 SNEGSKA (reference sequence). The CDR3 extends over 11 amino acids. V dropped 1 base and J dropped 8 bases, with 6 bases sitting between them. The CDR3 is CSARVGYEQFF. DNA of the CDR3: TGCAGTGCTAGAGTGGGGTATGAGCAGTTCTTC.

V and J are TRBV12-3 or TRBV12-4 and TRBJ1-1; D remains ambiguous. The CDR3 is made up of 13 amino acids. With 7 bases removed from V and 1 base from J, the gap between germline ends came to 10 bases. The CDR3 DNA follows: TGTGCCAGCACCAGATCAAAGAACACTGAAGCTTTCTTT. This sequence encodes CASTRSKNTEAFF.

As DNA, the CDR3 is TGCAGTGCTAGAAAGGCAGGGGGCCTTGGAATCGAGCAGTACTTC. The encoded protein is CSARKAGGLGIEQYF. The chain employs TRBV20-1 and TRBJ2-7, with 8 nucleotides matching TRBD1. The germline V gene encodes CDR1 DFQATT and CDR2 SNEGSKA (reference sequence). V lost 2 bases, J lost 6 bases, and 12 bases stayed unmatched. This CDR3 has 15 amino acids.

The CDR3, as DNA: TGTGCCAGCAGCCGCGGGAAGGGGGCGCGGATAGACGAGCAGTACTTC. It codes for CASSRGKGARIDEQYF. This chain links TRBV14 with TRBJ2-7, with D tentatively TRBD1 (7 bases). Trimming shortened V by 4 bases and J by 5 bases, and 21 bases separated the two germline ends. The CDR3 is 16 amino acids. CDR1 and CDR2 (germline): SGHDN, FVKESK.

The V call is TRBV5-1, the J call TRBJ2-3, with 12 bases lining up with TRBD1. The germline V gene encodes CDR1 SGHRS and CDR2 YFSETQ. The CDR3 spans 18 residues. With V trimmed by 0 bases and J by 1 base, 6 bases remained unmatched. The CDR3 DNA follows: TGCGCCAGCAGCTTGGATGGGACAGGGGGCGCGGGCACAGATACGCAGTATTTT. Translating it yields CASSLDGTGGAGTDTQYF.

This clonotype was seen a handful of times. CDR3 sequence reads: CASSPRQDQPQHF. Written as DNA, the CDR3 is TGTGCCAGCAGTCCTAGACAGGATCAGCCCCAGCATTTT. The rearrangement joins TRBV12-3 or TRBV12-4 to TRBJ1-5, with a weak D call TRBD1 (6 bases). V lost 5 bases, J lost 5 bases, and 10 bases lay in between. This CDR3 has 13 residues.

This chain uses TRBV20-1 with TRBJ2-7; unclear D gene. V lost 6 bases, J lost 4 bases, and 16 bases lay in between. This CDR3 region has 13 residues. Germline values: CDR1 DFQATT, CDR2 SNEGSKA (reference sequence). This CDR3 reads CSASTGLKYEQYF. The DNA for the CDR3 is TGCAGTGCCAGTACCGGGTTAAAGTACGAGCAGTACTTC.

The chain couples TRBV12-3 or TRBV12-4 to TRBJ2-3; the D gene could be TRBD1 or TRBD2 (5 bases each). The CDR3 is made up of 15 amino acids. V shed 6 bases and J shed 1 base, with 14 bases lying between them. CDR3 protein: CASSKGSPGTDTQYF. In DNA form, the CDR3 reads TGTGCCAGCAGCAAGGGGAGCCCTGGCACAGATACGCAGTATTTT.